The text below deals with one TCR beta chain. Assay: immunoSEQ multiplex PCR; the TCRdb copy retains only in-frame clones and omits some. The data show 390,000 or so clones, about 89% seen once. These data originate in a study of blood T cell repertoires in COVID-19. Germline assignment: CDR1 SGDLS and CDR2 YYNGEE. V lost 4 bases and J lost 4, with 17 bases in between. This CDR3 is 15 amino acids long. This sequence originates from a woman in her twenties or thirties with COVID-19, enrolled during active disease. The sample comprised peripheral blood. The chain employs TRBV9 and TRBJ2-5, with D unresolved. Here the CDR3 reads CASSPPGPGRETQYF. DNA of the CDR3: TGTGCCAGCAGCCCCCCCGGCCCGGGTCGAGAGACCCAGTACTTC. Full variable domain (remainder filled in from reference TRBV9 and TRBJ2-5): DSGVTQTPKHLITATGQRVTLRCSPRSGDLSVYWYQQSLDQGLQFLIQYYNGEERAKGNILERFSAQQFPDLHSELNLSSLELGDSALYFCASSPPGPGRETQYFGPGTRLLVL.